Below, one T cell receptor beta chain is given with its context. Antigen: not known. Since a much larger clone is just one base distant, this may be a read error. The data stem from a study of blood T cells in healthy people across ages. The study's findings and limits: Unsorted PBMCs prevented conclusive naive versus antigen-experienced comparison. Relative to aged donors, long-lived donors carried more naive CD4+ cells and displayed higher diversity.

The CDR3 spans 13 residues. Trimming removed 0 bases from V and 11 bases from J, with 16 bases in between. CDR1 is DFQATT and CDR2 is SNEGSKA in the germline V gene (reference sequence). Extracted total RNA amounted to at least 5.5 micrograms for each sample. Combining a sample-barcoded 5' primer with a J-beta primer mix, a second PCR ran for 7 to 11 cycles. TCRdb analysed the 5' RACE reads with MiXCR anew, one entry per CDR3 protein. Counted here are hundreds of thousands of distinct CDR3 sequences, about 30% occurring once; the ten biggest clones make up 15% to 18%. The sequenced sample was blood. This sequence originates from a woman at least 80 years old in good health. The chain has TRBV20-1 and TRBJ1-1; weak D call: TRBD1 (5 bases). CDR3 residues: CSARDPDGASAFF. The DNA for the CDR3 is TGCAGTGCTAGAGATCCAGACGGGGCCTCGGCTTTCTTT.